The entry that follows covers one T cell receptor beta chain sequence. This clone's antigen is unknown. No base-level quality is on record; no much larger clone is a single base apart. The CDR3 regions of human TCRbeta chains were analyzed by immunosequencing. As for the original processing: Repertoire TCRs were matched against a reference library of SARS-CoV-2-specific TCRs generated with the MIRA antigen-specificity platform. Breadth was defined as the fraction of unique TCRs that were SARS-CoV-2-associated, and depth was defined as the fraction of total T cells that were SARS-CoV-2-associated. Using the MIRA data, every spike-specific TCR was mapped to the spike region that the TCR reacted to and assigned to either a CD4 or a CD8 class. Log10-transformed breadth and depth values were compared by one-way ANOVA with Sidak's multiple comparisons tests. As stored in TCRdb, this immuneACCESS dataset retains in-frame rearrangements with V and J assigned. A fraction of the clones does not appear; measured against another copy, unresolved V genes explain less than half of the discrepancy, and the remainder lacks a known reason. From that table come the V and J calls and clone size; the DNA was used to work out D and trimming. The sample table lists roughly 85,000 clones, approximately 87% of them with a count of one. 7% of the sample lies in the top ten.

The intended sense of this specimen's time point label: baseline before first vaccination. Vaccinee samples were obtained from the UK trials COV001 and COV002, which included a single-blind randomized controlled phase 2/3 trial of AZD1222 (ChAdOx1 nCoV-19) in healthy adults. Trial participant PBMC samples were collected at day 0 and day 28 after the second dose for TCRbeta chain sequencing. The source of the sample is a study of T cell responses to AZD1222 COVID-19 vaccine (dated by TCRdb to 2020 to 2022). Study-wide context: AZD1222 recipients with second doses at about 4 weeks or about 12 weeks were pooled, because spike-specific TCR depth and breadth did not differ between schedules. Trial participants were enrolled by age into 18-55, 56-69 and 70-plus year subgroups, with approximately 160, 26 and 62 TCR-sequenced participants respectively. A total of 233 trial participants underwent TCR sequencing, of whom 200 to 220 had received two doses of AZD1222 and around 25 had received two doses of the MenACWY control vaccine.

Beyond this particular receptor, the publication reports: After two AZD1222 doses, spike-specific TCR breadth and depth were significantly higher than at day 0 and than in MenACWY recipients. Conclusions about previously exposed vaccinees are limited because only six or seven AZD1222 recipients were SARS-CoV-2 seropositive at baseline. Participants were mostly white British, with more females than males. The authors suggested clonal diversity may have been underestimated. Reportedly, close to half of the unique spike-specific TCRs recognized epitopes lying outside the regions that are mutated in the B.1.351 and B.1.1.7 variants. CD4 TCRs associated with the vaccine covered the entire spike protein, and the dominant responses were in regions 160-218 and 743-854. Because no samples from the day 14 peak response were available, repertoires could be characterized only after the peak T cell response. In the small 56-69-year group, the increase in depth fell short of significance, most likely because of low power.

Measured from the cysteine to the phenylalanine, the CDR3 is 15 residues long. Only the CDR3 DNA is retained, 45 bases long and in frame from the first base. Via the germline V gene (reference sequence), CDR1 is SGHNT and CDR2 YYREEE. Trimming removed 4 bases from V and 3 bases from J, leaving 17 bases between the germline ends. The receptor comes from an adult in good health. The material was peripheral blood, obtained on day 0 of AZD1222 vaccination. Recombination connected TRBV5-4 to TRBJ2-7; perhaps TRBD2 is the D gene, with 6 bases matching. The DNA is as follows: TGTGCCAGCAGCCCGGATGGGGGGACCTACTACGAGCAGTACTTC. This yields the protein CASSPDGGTYYEQYF.